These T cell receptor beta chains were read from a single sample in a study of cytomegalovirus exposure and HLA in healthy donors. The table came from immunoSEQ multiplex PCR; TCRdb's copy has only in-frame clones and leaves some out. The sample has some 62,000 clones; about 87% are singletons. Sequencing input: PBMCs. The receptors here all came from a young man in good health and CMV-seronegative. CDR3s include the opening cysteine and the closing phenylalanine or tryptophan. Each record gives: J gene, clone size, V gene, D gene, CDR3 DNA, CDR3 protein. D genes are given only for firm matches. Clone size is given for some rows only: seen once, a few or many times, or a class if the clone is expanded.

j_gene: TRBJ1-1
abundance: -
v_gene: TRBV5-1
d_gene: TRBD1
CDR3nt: TGCGCCAGCAGCCGACAGGGGGAAGGGGAGGTGGCTTTCTTT
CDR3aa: CASSRQGEGEVAFF

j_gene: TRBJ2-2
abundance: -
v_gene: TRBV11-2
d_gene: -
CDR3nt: TGTGCCAGCAGCTTAGTTCCCCTTAACACCGGGGAGCTGTTTTTT
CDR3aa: CASSLVPLNTGELFF

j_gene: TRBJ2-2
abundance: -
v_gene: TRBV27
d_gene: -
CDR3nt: TGTGCCAGCAGTCCTCGGGGCACCGGGGAGCTGTTTTTT
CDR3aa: CASSPRGTGELFF

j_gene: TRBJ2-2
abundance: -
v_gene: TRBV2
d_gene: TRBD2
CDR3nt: TGTGCCAGTAGACTAGCCACCGGGGAGCTGTTTTTT
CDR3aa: CASRLATGELFF

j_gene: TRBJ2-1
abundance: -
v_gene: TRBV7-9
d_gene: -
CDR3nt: TGTGCCAGCAGCCCCGGCAGGGGATACTACAATGAGCAGTTCTTC
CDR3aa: CASSPGRGYYNEQFF

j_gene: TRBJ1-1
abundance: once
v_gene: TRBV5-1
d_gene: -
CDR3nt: TGCGCCAGCAGCGGTCTACAGGGAGAAAACACTGAAGCTTTCTTT
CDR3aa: CASSGLQGENTEAFF

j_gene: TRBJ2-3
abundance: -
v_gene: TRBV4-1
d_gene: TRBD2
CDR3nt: TGCGCCAGCAGCCAAGGATCTACCAACGGGGGGGCATGGGATACGCAGTATTTT
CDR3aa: CASSQGSTNGGAWDTQYF

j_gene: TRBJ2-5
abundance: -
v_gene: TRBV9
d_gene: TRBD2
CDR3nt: TGTGCCAGCAGCGGCGGGGGGGAGGGGGGAGAGACCCAGTACTTC
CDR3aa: CASSGGGEGGETQYF

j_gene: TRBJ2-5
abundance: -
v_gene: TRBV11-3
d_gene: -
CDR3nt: TGTGCCAGCAGCTTAGGGGGGCGGGAGACCCAGTACTTC
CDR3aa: CASSLGGRETQYF

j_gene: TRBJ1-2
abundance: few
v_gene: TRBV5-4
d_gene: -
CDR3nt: TGTGCCAGCAGCCCTGACAATAACTATGGCTACACCTTC
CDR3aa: CASSPDNNYGYTF

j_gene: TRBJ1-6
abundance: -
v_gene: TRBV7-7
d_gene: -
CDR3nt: TGTGCTAGCAGCTTAGTCCAGGATTCACCCCTCCACTTT
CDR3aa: CASSLVQDSPLHF